The next 14 T cell receptor beta chains were all read from a single sample in a study of blood T cell repertoires in COVID-19. Profiling relied on immunoSEQ multiplex PCR, and the TCRdb table lists in-frame clones only, not all of them. The data show about 210,000 clones, about 78% seen once. Material for sequencing was peripheral blood. These TCRs come from a woman between 65 and 79 years old with acute or convalescent COVID-19.

The chain combines TRBV7-2 with TRBJ2-5; D possibly corresponds to TRBD1 (6 bases). V was trimmed by 5 bases and J by 14 bases, leaving 24 bases between them. Germline CDR1 is SGHTA and CDR2 is FQGNSA. The CDR3 is 14 residues long. CDR3 nucleotide sequence: TGTGCCAGCAGCCAAGACAGGACCACTGGGGAATATTACTTC. Translated, it gives CASSQDRTTGEYYF.

V usage is TRBV12-3 or TRBV12-4 and J usage is TRBJ2-1; D not resolved. V lost 4 bases and J 2 bases, leaving 6 bases between the germline ends. The CDR3 length is 13 residues. CDR3 loop: CASSSLAYNEQFF. The CDR3 nucleotides are TGTGCCAGCAGTTCCCTCGCCTACAATGAGCAGTTCTTC.

The V gene is TRBV7-8, the J gene TRBJ2-1; maybe TRBD2 (6 bases). Trimming removed 6 bases from V and 0 bases from J, with 21 bases in between. This CDR3 contains 18 residues. The germline gives CDR1 SGHVS, CDR2 FQNEAQ. Written as DNA, the CDR3 is TGTGCCAGCAGTCCGAAACTCGGAGGGTTTTCCTCCTACAATGAGCAGTTCTTC. Residues: CASSPKLGGFSSYNEQFF. The full variable domain, completed using reference TRBV7-8 and TRBJ2-1, is GAGVSQSPRYKVAKRGQDVALRCDPISGHVSLFWYQQALGQGPEFLTYFQNEAQLDKSGLPSDRFFAERPEGSVSTLKIQRTQQEDSAVYLCASSPKLGGFSSYNEQFFGPGTRLTVL.

This chain links TRBV27 with TRBJ2-5; D might be TRBD1 (7 bases). V lost 2 bases, J lost 5 bases, and 15 bases lay in between. CDR3 length: 15 residues. Germline V gene sequence: CDR1 MNHEY, CDR2 SMNVEV (reference sequence). The CDR3 here is CASSLGGTARETQYF. The DNA for the CDR3 is TGTGCCAGCAGTTTAGGAGGGACAGCTCGCGAGACCCAGTACTTC.

The chain uses TRBV11-3 and TRBJ2-1; the D gene is possibly TRBD2 (6 bases). This CDR3 has 17 residues. Germline CDR1 SGHNT, CDR2 YENEEA. Trimming took 2 bases from V and 5 from J, leaving 19 bases between them. CDR3 region: CASSLLRDSGGNNEQFF. In DNA, the CDR3 is TGTGCCAGCAGCTTACTCAGGGATTCCGGAGGGAACAATGAGCAGTTCTTC.

The rearrangement links TRBV7-6 to TRBJ2-5, with 7 nucleotides matching TRBD1. Germline loops: CDR1 SGHVS, CDR2 FNYEAQ. The CDR3 contains 13 residues. V shed 3 bases, J shed 5 bases, and the junction held 3 bases outside the gene matches. The CDR3 sequence is CASSFNRGETQYF. The CDR3 nucleotides read TGTGCCAGCAGCTTTAACAGGGGCGAGACCCAGTACTTC.

Regarding this clone: The same CDR3 also results from other DNA sequences found in this sample. The chain couples TRBV7-2 to TRBJ2-7; 12 bases match TRBD2. Trimming took 2 bases from V and 3 from J; bases not matched to a gene: 2. The CDR3 runs to 15 residues. From germline, CDR1 is SGHTA and CDR2 FQGNSA. DNA of the CDR3: TGTGCCAGCAGCTTAACTAGCGGGGGGAGCTACGAGCAGTACTTC. Translating gives CASSLTSGGSYEQYF.

The chain carries TRBV19 and TRBJ1-5, with D possibly being TRBD1 (5 bases). V was shortened by 5 bases and J by 7 bases, with 21 bases between the two germline ends. This CDR3 region has 16 residues. Per germline, CDR1 LNHDA and CDR2 SQIVND (reference sequence). The CDR3 region has the DNA TGTGCCAGTAGTCTGGGGCGGACAAACGGAAACCAGCCCCAGCATTTT. This sequence encodes CASSLGRTNGNQPQHF.

The chain employs TRBV5-4 and TRBJ1-6; 9 nucleotides match TRBD1. This CDR3 comprises 15 residues. Looked up from germline, CDR1 is SGHNT and CDR2 is YYREEE (reference sequence). J was trimmed by 10 bases and V by 1 base; bases with no gene match: 6. For the CDR3, the DNA is TGTGCCAGCAGCTTGAACAGGGGGCTTAACTCACCCCTCCACTTT. This codes for CASSLNRGLNSPLHF. The whole variable domain, remainder taken from reference TRBV5-4 and TRBJ1-6, is ETGVTQSPTHLIKTRGQQVTLRCSSQSGHNTVSWYQQALGQGPQFIFQYYREEENGRGNFPPRFSGLQFPNYSSELNVNALELDDSALYLCASSLNRGLNSPLHFGNGTRLTVT.

The chain links TRBV13 to TRBJ1-6; a weak D match, TRBD1 (5 bases). Germline CDR1 and CDR2: PRHDT and FYEKMQ (reference sequence). Between the trimmed V and J ends, which lost 0 bases and 5 bases, there was a span of 5 bases. CDR3 length: 14 residues. This CDR3 is CASSLGGDNSPLHF. Here the CDR3 DNA reads TGTGCCAGCAGCTTAGGAGGGGATAATTCACCCCTCCACTTT.

The J gene is TRBJ1-5, the V gene TRBV19; 7 bases fit TRBD1. The CDR3 length is 12 residues. V lost 8 bases and J lost 9; bases outside the gene matches: 7. Germline CDR1 reads LNHDA; CDR2 reads SQIVND (reference sequence). CDR3 amino acids: CASGTALGPQHF. The CDR3 nucleotides read TGTGCCAGTGGGACAGCCTTGGGGCCCCAGCATTTT.

The chain combines TRBV6-6 with TRBJ1-2, with 8 bases that match TRBD1. The CDR3 is made up of 14 amino acids. Germline V gene lookup returns CDR1 MNHNY and CDR2 SVGAGI (reference sequence). V lost 7 bases, J lost 4 bases, and 8 bases stayed unmatched. CDR3 nucleotides: TGTGCCAGCACCAGACAGGGGAACGGCTATGGCTACACCTTC. Residues: CASTRQGNGYGYTF.

The chain links TRBV24-1 to TRBJ1-5; D is unresolved. This CDR3 has 14 residues. The ends were cut back, 6 bases at V and 7 bases at J, with 15 bases in the middle. Germline-derived CDR1 and CDR2 are KGHDR and SFDVKD. CDR3 region: CATSTPGVKQPQHF. The CDR3 DNA sequence: TGTGCCACCAGTACTCCGGGAGTGAAACAGCCCCAGCATTTT.

V is TRBV2 and J is TRBJ2-1; maybe TRBD1 (7 bases). The V gene lost 1 base and the J gene lost 7 bases, with 17 bases spanning the gap. CDR3 length equals 16 residues. Germline-derived CDR1 and CDR2 are SNHLY and FYNNEI. CDR3 nucleotide sequence: TGTGCCAGCAGTGAAGATGGAGGGGGCGTAAGAAATGAGCAGTTCTTC. As protein: CASSEDGGGVRNEQFF.